A single T cell receptor (beta chain) is shown here with its context. These data come from a study of blood T cell repertoires in COVID-19. There are 16 residues in the CDR3. Germline-derived CDR1 and CDR2 are LNHDA and SQIVND (reference sequence). With 7 bases clipped from V and 2 bases from J, the junction kept 11 bases outside the gene matches. Study processing details: Researchers report that nucleated cell counts were estimated from reference gene primer amplification. TCRdb keeps only in-frame clones here, not all; method: immunoSEQ multiplex PCR. Clone size and V and J calls were adopted from that table, with D and trimming inferred from the DNA. Of roughly 38,000 clones listed, approximately 78% are singletons.

The sequenced sample consisted of peripheral blood. This sequence was found in a man in his fifties or sixties in a cohort sampled during active COVID-19. This rearrangement joins TRBV19 to TRBJ2-3; 8 bases map to TRBD2. This CDR3 reads CASTPRGGGNTDTQYF. CDR3 sequence (DNA): TGTGCCAGTACCCCAAGGGGCGGGGGGAACACAGATACGCAGTATTTT.